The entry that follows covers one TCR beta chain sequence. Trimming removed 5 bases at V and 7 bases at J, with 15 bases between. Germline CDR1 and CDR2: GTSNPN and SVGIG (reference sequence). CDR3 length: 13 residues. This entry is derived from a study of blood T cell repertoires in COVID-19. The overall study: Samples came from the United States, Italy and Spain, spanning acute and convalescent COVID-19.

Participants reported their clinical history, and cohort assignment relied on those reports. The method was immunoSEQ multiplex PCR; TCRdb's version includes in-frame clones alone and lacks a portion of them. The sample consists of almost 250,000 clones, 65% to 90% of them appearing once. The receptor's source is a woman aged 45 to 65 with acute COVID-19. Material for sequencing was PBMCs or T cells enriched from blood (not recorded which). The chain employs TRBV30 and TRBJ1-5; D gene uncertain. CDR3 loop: CAWSGALGQPQHF. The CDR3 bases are TGTGCCTGGTCGGGAGCGCTTGGCCAGCCCCAGCATTTT.